These 18 T cell receptor beta chains were sequenced from one sample in a study of blood T cell repertoires in COVID-19. Assay: immunoSEQ multiplex PCR; the TCRdb copy retains only in-frame clones and omits some. Here the sample spans approximately 190,000 clones, roughly 80% being singletons. The sample consisted of peripheral blood. All receptors come from a man aged 25-40 years with active or convalescent COVID-19.

This clone was seen more than once but under ten times. J is TRBJ1-5 and V is TRBV28, with a weak D call TRBD1 (6 bases). Trimming took 7 bases from V and 4 from J, leaving 11 bases between them. This CDR3 contains 13 residues. Germline-derived CDR1 and CDR2 are MDHEN and SYDVKM. The CDR3 is CASTLGGNQPQHF. The DNA of the CDR3 is TGTGCCAGCACCTTAGGGGGTAATCAGCCCCAGCATTTT.

The CDR3 loop is CASSLGTLALRGELFF. The CDR3 DNA reads TGCGCCAGCAGCTTGGGGACCTTAGCGCTCCGCGGGGAGCTGTTTTTT. The V call is TRBV5-1, the J call TRBJ2-2, with a weak D call TRBD2 (5 bases). This CDR3 region has 16 residues. Germline V gives CDR1 SGHRS, CDR2 YFSETQ. The germline V and J ends were trimmed by 0 bases and 7 bases, with 16 bases remaining between them. Supplemented by reference TRBV5-1 and TRBJ2-2, the full variable domain reads KAGVTQTPRYLIKTRGQQVTLSCSPISGHRSVSWYQQTPGQGLQFLFEYFSETQRNKGNFPGRFSGRQFSNSRSEMNVSTLELGDSALYLCASSLGTLALRGELFFGEGSRLTVL.

The count of this clone is one. This sequence joins TRBV10-3 and TRBJ1-6; TRBD1 aligns across 7 bases. The CDR3 covers 17 residues. CDR1 is ENHRY, CDR2 SYGVKD, per germline. Losses at the gene ends were 6 bases for V and 0 bases for J; bases not matched to a gene: 8. The CDR3 protein is CAIRVGTASSYNSPLHF. CDR3 DNA sequence: TGTGCCATCAGAGTGGGGACAGCGAGCTCCTATAATTCACCCCTCCACTTT.

CDR3 DNA sequence: TGTGCCAGCAGCCAGGGACAGTTAAGCACTGAAGCTTTCTTT. This encodes CASSQGQLSTEAFF. This rearrangement joins TRBV3-1 (or the pseudogene TRBV3-2) to TRBJ1-1; 7 positions match TRBD1. The germline V gene encodes CDR1 LGHDT and CDR2 YNNKEL (reference sequence). The length of the CDR3 is 14 residues. V shed 3 bases and J 4 bases; nucleotides not matched to a gene: 5.

CDR3 nucleotide sequence: TGTGCCAGCAGTTCGCGGGGGGTCTCCTACAATGAGCAGTTCTTC. Translation: CASSSRGVSYNEQFF. The chain has TRBV28 and TRBJ2-1; 8 positions match TRBD2. CDR3 size: 15 residues. Germline trimming cut 4 bases from V and 0 bases from J; bases unmatched to any gene: 2. Germline CDR1 is MDHEN and CDR2 is SYDVKM.

This clone was seen repeatedly, ten times or more. The rearrangement uses TRBV27 and TRBJ2-7, with D maybe TRBD2 (5 bases). This CDR3 is built from 10 residues. The germline gives CDR1 MNHEY, CDR2 SMNVEV (reference sequence). The V and J ends lost 7 bases and 12 bases respectively, with 13 bases between them. The CDR3, as DNA: TGTGCCAGCAAGGAGGTCAGGCGGTACGTC. It specifies CASKEVRRYV.

The rearrangement links TRBV5-5 to TRBJ1-2; TRBD1 matches at 9 bases. This CDR3 region has 13 residues. From germline, CDR1 is SGHKS and CDR2 YYEKEE (reference sequence). V shed 5 bases, J shed 3 bases, and the junction held 2 bases outside the gene matches. The CDR3 bases are TGTGCCAGCAGTGGGGACAGGGACTATGGCTACACCTTC. Its translation: CASSGDRDYGYTF.

The V call is TRBV4-1, the J call TRBJ2-1; the D gene is possibly TRBD1 (6 bases). The length of the CDR3 is 17 residues. Per germline, CDR1 MGHRA and CDR2 YSYEKL. The V and J ends lost 0 bases and 4 bases respectively, with 16 bases between them. The DNA for the CDR3 is TGCGCCAGCAGCCAAGATGGGGTCAGGGGCATGTACAATGAGCAGTTCTTC. As protein: CASSQDGVRGMYNEQFF.

The J gene is TRBJ1-6, the V gene TRBV30, with TRBD1 matching over 10 bases. V was clipped by 4 bases and J by 2 bases; unmatched bases: 5. Germline V gene lookup returns CDR1 GTSNPN and CDR2 SVGIG (reference sequence). This CDR3 contains 16 residues. The CDR3 here is CAWTLTGGAYNSPLHF. The CDR3 DNA is TGTGCCTGGACCTTGACAGGGGGCGCCTATAATTCACCCCTCCACTTT. The variable domain in full, completed from reference TRBV30 and TRBJ1-6, reads SQTIHQWPATLVQPVGSPLSLECTVEGTSNPNLYWYRQAAGRGLQLLFYSVGIGQISSEVPQNLSASRPQDRQFILSSKKLLLSDSGFYLCAWTLTGGAYNSPLHFGNGTRLTVT.

The chain employs TRBV19 and TRBJ2-1; 11 bases fit TRBD1. The CDR3 has 15 amino acids. The germline V gene has CDR1 LNHDA and CDR2 SQIVND (reference sequence). The junction had 7 bases not matched to a gene; V was cut back by 5 bases and J by 7 bases. Here the CDR3 DNA reads TGTGCCAGTAGTCTAGGACAGGGGGCGTATAATGAGCAGTTCTTC. It translates to CASSLGQGAYNEQFF.

This rearrangement joins TRBV14 to TRBJ1-1; maybe TRBD1 (5 bases). This CDR3 contains 18 residues. V lost 0 bases, J lost 0 bases, and 17 bases lay in between. CDR1 is SGHDN and CDR2 is FVKESK in the germline V gene. The CDR3 reads CASSQETGRASMNTEAFF. As DNA, the CDR3 is TGTGCCAGCAGCCAAGAGACGGGCAGGGCTTCGATGAACACTGAAGCTTTCTTT.

The chain uses TRBV2 and TRBJ1-2; 9 bases are a match to TRBD1. The CDR3 covers 13 residues. The V gene end was trimmed by 8 bases and the J gene end by 6 bases; junction bases not matched to a gene: 7. CDR1 and CDR2 from the germline V gene are SNHLY and FYNNEI. CDR3 bases: TGTGCCAGCGCCGGGACAGGGAGGGATGGCTACACCTTC. Translation: CASAGTGRDGYTF. Together with reference TRBV2 and TRBJ1-2, the CDR3 gives the full variable domain: EPEVTQTPSHQVTQMGQEVILRCVPISNHLYFYWYRQILGQKVEFLVSFYNNEISEKSEIFDDQFSVERPDGSNFTLKIRSTKLEDSAMYFCASAGTGRDGYTFGSGTRLTVV.

The chain is built from TRBV2 and TRBJ1-4; no firm D call. Per germline, CDR1 SNHLY and CDR2 FYNNEI. This CDR3 has 17 residues. V lost 8 bases, J lost 2 bases, and 21 bases lay in between. The CDR3 sequence: CASRAGIGRDTNEKLFF. The CDR3 bases are TGTGCCAGCCGCGCGGGGATTGGGAGGGATACTAATGAAAAACTGTTTTTT.

This CDR3 is CASSYKGDRLGEKLFF. DNA for the CDR3: TGTGCCAGCAGTTACAAGGGCGACAGGCTGGGTGAAAAACTGTTTTTT. The rearrangement links TRBV6-5 to TRBJ1-4, with D maybe TRBD1 (6 bases). Germline assignment: CDR1 MNHEY and CDR2 SVGAGI. The CDR3 consists of 16 residues. V lost 2 bases, J lost 7 bases, and 17 bases lay in between.

The gene calls are TRBV5-1 and TRBJ2-2; D is undetermined. The germline V gene has CDR1 SGHRS and CDR2 YFSETQ. Trimming shortened V by 5 bases and J by 1 base, and 6 bases separated the two germline ends. The CDR3 is 13 residues long. The CDR3 loop is CASRAQNTGELFF. DNA for the CDR3: TGCGCCAGCAGGGCCCAGAACACCGGGGAGCTGTTTTTT. The full variable domain, its missing parts supplied by reference TRBV5-1 and TRBJ2-2, is KAGVTQTPRYLIKTRGQQVTLSCSPISGHRSVSWYQQTPGQGLQFLFEYFSETQRNKGNFPGRFSGRQFSNSRSEMNVSTLELGDSALYLCASRAQNTGELFFGEGSRLTVL.

The chain joins TRBV5-1 to TRBJ2-3, with 7 bases lining up with TRBD1. V gave up 5 bases and J gave up 2 bases; unmatched junction bases: 8. CDR3 length equals 15 residues. Germline lookup yields CDR1 SGHRS and CDR2 YFSETQ. DNA for the CDR3: TGCGCCAGCAGACCCCGGGACAGTCACACAGATACGCAGTATTTT. Translated: CASRPRDSHTDTQYF.

The chain employs TRBV7-2 and TRBJ1-4; TRBD1 matches at 7 bases. The germline V gene has CDR1 SGHTA and CDR2 FQGNSA. CDR3 length: 15 amino acids. The V segment lost 0 bases and the J segment 4 bases; nucleotides outside the gene matches: 2. The chain's CDR3 is CASSLATGNNEKLFF. CDR3 in DNA: TGTGCCAGCAGCTTAGCGACAGGGAATAATGAAAAACTGTTTTTT. Using reference TRBV7-2 and TRBJ1-4 for the parts outside the CDR3, the full variable domain is GAGVSQSPSNKVTEKGKDVELRCDPISGHTALYWYRQSLGQGLEFLIYFQGNSAPDKSGLPSDRFSAERTGGSVSTLTIQRTQQEDSAVYLCASSLATGNNEKLFFGSGTQLSVL.

The CDR3: CASSFEDRGNSYEQYF. The CDR3, as DNA: TGTGCCAGCAGCTTTGAAGACAGGGGCAACTCCTACGAGCAGTACTTC. The rearrangement links TRBV5-5 to TRBJ2-7; 8 nucleotides agree with TRBD1. CDR1 and CDR2 (germline): SGHKS, YYEKEE (reference sequence). V was pared by 2 bases and J by 0 bases, with 7 bases of the junction left unmatched. The CDR3 spans 16 residues.